This paragraph reports one T cell receptor (beta chain). This entry comes from a study of blood T cell repertoires in COVID-19. The overall study: The origin of the acute and convalescent COVID-19 samples was the United States, Italy and Spain.

The CDR3 runs to 14 residues. In germline, CDR1 is MNHEY, CDR2 SVGAGI. Trimming shortened V by 10 bases and J by 1 base, and 14 bases separated the two germline ends. Per the authors' pipeline: For nucleated cells, counts were estimated from reference gene primer amplification. The repertoire was sequenced with immunoSEQ multiplex PCR; TCRdb's copy has only in-frame clones and lacks some. The V and J calls and clone size are taken from that table; D and trimming were inferred from the DNA. Altogether roughly 100,000 clones are present, 84% being singletons, with the ten largest covering over 10%. Sequencing was carried out using peripheral blood. The receptor was derived from a human donor in a cohort sampled during active or convalescent COVID-19. This chain joins TRBV6-5 and TRBJ2-1; D possibly corresponds to TRBD2 (6 bases). CDR3: CATQRAVSYNEQFF. The CDR3 DNA is TGTGCCACCCAGCGGGCGGTTTCCTACAATGAGCAGTTCTTC.